This note documents a single TCR beta chain sequence. The sample comes from a study of control samples from healthy donors and cancer patients. The repertoire was sequenced with immunoSEQ multiplex PCR; TCRdb's copy has only in-frame clones and lacks some. The sample carries roughly 190,000 clones, 91% recorded once. The TCR was taken from a woman aged 25 to 45 in good health. The sequenced sample consisted of blood.

The CDR3, as DNA: TGTGCCAGCAGGCTCCGGGACAGAAGCACAGATACGCAGTATTTT. Amino acids: CASRLRDRSTDTQYF. The rearrangement links TRBV7-2 to TRBJ2-3; 7 nucleotides agree with TRBD1. CDR1 is SGHTA, CDR2 FQGNSA, per germline. The ends lost 6 bases at V and 0 bases at J; junction bases unmatched: 6. CDR3 length: 15 residues.